Listed here are 6 T cell receptor beta chains from one sample, sequenced in a study of post-analysis software for immune sequencing data. Findings of the study overall: In patients, four to six TRBV segments were more frequent than in controls, with TRBV5-6, TRBV5-1 and TRBV20-1 among them.

No cognate antigen is known for these TCRs. Sequencing libraries made from TCR beta cDNA carried unique molecular identifiers. TCRdb itself ran the PCR reads through MiXCR, one entry per CDR3 protein. The sample consists of 430,000 or so distinct CDR3 sequences, about 40% of them appearing once. Sequenced sample: blood. These receptors came from a girl aged 2 to 10 with multiple sclerosis.

J is TRBJ1-6 and V is TRBV9, with D unclear. V was pared by 4 bases and J by 0 bases, with 11 bases between. There are 16 residues in the CDR3. CDR1 is SGDLS and CDR2 is YYNGEE in the germline V gene. The CDR3 loop is CASSSRGGSYNSPLHF. The CDR3 DNA reads as TGTGCCAGCAGCTCCCGGGGAGGCTCCTATAATTCACCCCTCCACTTT.

This clonotype was counted a few times. The chain has TRBV28 and TRBJ2-7; 15 bases map to TRBD2. Germline-derived CDR1 and CDR2 are MDHEN and SYDVKM. The CDR3 length is 18 residues. The junction had 11 bases not matched to a gene; V was cut back by 3 bases and J by 5 bases. CDR3: CASSFWTSGRAIHDEQYF. CDR3 nucleotides: TGTGCCAGCAGTTTTTGGACTAGCGGGAGGGCCATTCACGACGAGCAGTACTTC.

A few counts support this clonotype. The genes are TRBV20-1 and TRBJ1-2; no reliable D call. The CDR3 length is 13 residues. V was cut by 0 bases and J by 7 bases, with 12 bases left in between. CDR1 is DFQATT, CDR2 SNEGSKA, per germline (reference sequence). The CDR3 DNA reads as TGCAGTGCTAGAGATGTGGGGATAGGTGGCTACACCTTC. Translation: CSARDVGIGGYTF.

This clonotype showed up just once. The V gene is TRBV28, the J gene TRBJ1-1, with D possibly matching TRBD1 (5 bases). The CDR3 length is 15 residues. From germline, CDR1 is MDHEN and CDR2 SYDVKM. V lost 7 bases to trimming and J lost 0 bases, with 15 bases between them. Here the CDR3 DNA reads TGTGCCAGCACCGAACGACGGGGCATGAACACTGAAGCTTTCTTT. Its translation: CASTERRGMNTEAFF.

The chain has TRBV20-1 and TRBJ2-5; no firm D call. Germline V gene sequence: CDR1 DFQATT, CDR2 SNEGSKA (reference sequence). The CDR3 spans 15 residues. V was shortened by 0 bases and J by 1 base, with 12 bases between the two germline ends. The DNA of the CDR3 is TGCAGTGCTAGAGATCAACGGTCCAGCCAAGAGACCCAGTACTTC. This codes for CSARDQRSSQETQYF.

This chain joins TRBV7-8 and TRBJ2-7; 10 nucleotides line up with TRBD2. The CDR3 length is 16 residues. J gave up 7 bases and V 2 bases, and 11 bases lay outside the gene matches. Germline V gene sequence: CDR1 SGHVS, CDR2 FQNEAQ. The CDR3 reads CASSLNPGLAMNEQYF. The CDR3 region has the DNA TGTGCCAGCAGCTTAAATCCGGGACTAGCGATGAATGAGCAGTACTTC.